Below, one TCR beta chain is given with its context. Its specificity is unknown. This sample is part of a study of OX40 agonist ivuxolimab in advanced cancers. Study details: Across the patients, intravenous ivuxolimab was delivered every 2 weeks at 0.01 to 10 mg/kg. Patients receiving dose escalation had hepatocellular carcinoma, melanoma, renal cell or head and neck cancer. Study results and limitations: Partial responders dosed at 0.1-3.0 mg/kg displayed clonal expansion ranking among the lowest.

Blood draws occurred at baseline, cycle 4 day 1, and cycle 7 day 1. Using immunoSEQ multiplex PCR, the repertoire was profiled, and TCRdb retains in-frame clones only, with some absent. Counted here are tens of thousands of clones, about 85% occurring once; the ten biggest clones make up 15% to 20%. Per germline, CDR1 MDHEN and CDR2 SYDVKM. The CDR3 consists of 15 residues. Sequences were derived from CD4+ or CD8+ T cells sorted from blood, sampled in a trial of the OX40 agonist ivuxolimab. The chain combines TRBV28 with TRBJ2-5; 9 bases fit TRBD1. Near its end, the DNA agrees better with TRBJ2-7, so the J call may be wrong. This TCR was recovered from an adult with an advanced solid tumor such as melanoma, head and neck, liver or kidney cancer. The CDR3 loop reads CASRKPTGGSYEQYF. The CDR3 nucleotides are TGTGCCAGCAGGAAACCCACAGGGGGCAGCTACGAGCAGTACTTC.